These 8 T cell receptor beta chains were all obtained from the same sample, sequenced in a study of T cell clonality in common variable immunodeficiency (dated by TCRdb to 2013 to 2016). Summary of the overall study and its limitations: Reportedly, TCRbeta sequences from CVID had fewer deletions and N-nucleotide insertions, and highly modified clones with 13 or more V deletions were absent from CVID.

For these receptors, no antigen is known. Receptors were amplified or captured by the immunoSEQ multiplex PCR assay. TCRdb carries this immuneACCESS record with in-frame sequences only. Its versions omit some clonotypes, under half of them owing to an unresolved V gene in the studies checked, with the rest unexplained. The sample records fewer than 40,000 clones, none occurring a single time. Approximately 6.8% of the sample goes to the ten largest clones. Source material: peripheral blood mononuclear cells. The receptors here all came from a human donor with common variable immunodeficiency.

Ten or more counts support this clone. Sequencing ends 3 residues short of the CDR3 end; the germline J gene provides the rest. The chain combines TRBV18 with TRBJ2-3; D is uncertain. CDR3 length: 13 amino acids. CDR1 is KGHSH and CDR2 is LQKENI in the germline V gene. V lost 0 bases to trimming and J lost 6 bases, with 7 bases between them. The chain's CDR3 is CASSPPVRDTQYF. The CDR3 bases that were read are TGTGCCAGCTCACCACCGGTGAGGGATACG.

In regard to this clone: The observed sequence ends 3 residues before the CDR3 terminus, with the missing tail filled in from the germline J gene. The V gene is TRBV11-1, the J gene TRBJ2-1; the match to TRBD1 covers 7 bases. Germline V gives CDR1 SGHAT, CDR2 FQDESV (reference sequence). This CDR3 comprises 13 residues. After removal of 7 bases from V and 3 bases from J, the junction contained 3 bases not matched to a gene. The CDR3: CASTWDSYNEQFF. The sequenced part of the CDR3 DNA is TGTGCCAGCACCTGGGACAGCTACAATGAG.

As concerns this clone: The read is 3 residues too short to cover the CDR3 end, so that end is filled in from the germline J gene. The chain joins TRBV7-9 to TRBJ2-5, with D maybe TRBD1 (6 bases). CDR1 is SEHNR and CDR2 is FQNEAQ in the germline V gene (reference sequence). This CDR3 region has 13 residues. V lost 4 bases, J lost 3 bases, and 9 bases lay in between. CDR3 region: CASSWGQEETQYF. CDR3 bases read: TGTGCCAGCAGCTGGGGACAAGAAGAGACC.

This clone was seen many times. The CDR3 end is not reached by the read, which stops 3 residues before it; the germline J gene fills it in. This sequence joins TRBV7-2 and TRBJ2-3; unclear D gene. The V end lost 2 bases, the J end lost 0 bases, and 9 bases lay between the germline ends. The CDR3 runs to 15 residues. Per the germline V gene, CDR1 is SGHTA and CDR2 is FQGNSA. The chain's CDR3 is CASSLYGQSTDTQYF. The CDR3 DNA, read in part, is TGTGCCAGCAGCTTATATGGCCAGAGCACAGATACG.

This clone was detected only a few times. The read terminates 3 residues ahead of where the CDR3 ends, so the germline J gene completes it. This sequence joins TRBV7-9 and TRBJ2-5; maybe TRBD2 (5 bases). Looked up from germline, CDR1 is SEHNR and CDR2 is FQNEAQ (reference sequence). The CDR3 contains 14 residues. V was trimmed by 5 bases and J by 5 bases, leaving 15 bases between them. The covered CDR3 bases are TGTGCCAGCAGCCCAGAGCTGGCGGGTGAGACC. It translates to CASSPELAGET. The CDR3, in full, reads CASSPELAGETQYF.

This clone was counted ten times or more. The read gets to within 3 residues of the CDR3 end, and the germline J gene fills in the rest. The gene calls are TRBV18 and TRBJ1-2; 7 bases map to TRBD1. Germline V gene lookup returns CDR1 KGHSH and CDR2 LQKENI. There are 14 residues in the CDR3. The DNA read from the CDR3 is TGTGCCAGCTCACCCGGGACAGCCTATCTCGGC. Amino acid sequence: CASSPGTAYLG. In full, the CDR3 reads CASSPGTAYLGYTF. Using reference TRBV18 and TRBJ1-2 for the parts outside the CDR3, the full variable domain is NAGVMQNPRHLVRRRGQEARLRCSPMKGHSHVYWYRQLPEEGLKFMVYLQKENIIDESGMPKERFSAEFPKEGPSILRIQQVVRGDSAAYFCASSPGTAYLGYTFGSGTRLTVV.

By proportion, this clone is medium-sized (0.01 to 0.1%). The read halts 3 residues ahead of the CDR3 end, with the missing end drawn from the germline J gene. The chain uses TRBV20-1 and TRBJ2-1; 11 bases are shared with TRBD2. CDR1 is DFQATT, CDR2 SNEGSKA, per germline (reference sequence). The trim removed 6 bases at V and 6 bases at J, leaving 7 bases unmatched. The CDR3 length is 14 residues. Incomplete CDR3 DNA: TGCAGTGCACAAACTAGCGGGAGAGCCAATGAG. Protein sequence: CSAQTSGRANE. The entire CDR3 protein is CSAQTSGRANEQFF.

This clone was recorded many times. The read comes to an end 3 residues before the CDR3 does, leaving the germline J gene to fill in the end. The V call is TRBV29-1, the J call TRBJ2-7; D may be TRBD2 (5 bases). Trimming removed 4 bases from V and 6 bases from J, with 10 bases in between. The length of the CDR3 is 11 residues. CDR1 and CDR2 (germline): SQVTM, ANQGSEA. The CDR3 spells CSVAVGVEQYF. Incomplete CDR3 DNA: TGCAGCGTTGCTGTCGGGGTCGAG.